This TCR beta chain was sequenced for a study of regulatory T cells in long-lasting Graves disease. The germline V gene encodes CDR1 SEHNR and CDR2 FQNEAQ (reference sequence). The CDR3 consists of 14 residues. V lost 4 bases and J 10 bases, leaving 14 bases between the germline ends. Study-level points and caveats: It was in persistent disease that TRBV28, TRBJ1-2 and TRBJ2-5 were favored.

A remark on this clonotype: Antigen unknown.

Time point in this sample: newly diagnosed GD, antithyroid drugs for less than 3 months. TCR sequences were obtained from RNA taken from PBMCs. Researchers made TCR beta libraries by using iRepertoire HTBI primers and running Arm-PCR on CDR3 regions. Source study methods: Throughout the samples, researchers identified roughly 60 TRBV and approximately 13 TRBJ segments. TCRdb reprocessed the multiplex PCR reads via MiXCR and lists one record per CDR3 protein. The V and J calls, along with clone size, are taken from TCRdb and not from the paper's own processing. The repertoire holds 550,000 to 650,000 distinct CDR3 sequences, with roughly a sixth as singletons. These data were also filed under a second study, of T cells in Graves' hyperthyroidism and ophthalmopathy. Per that paper: Diagnosis of hyperthyroidism was new in patients aged 18 to 65, and its duration was under 2 months.

The TCR sequence derives from a man between 18 and 29 years old with Graves disease. The sequencing used peripheral blood mononuclear cells (PBMCs), collected at new diagnosis, from a patient treated with antithyroid drugs. The chain has TRBV7-9 and TRBJ1-6; D is unresolved. CDR3 protein: CASSSDGRESPLHF. For the CDR3, the DNA is TGTGCCAGCAGCTCCGACGGGAGGGAATCACCCCTCCACTTT. The full variable domain, completed using reference TRBV7-9 and TRBJ1-6, is DTGVSQNPRHKITKRGQNVTFRCDPISEHNRLYWYRQTLGQGPEFLTYFQNEAQLEKSRLLSDRFSAERPKGSFSTLEIQRTEQGDSAMYLCASSSDGRESPLHFGNGTRLTVT.